This TCR beta chain came from a study of T cells of healthy individuals. This clonotype was seen a few times. MiXCR was run by TCRdb on the 5' RACE reads, yielding one entry per CDR3 protein. The sample holds 85,000 to 100,000 distinct CDR3 sequences, approximately 16% seen once. The length of the CDR3 is 12 residues. CDR1 and CDR2 from the germline V gene are MDHEN and SYDVKM. The V and J ends lost 7 bases and 2 bases respectively, with 7 bases between them. The clonotype was recovered from a human donor in good health. The rearrangement links TRBV28 to TRBJ2-3; D gene uncertain. DNA of the CDR3: TGTGCCAGCACGATTTTCACAGATACGCAGTATTTT. Its protein is CASTIFTDTQYF.